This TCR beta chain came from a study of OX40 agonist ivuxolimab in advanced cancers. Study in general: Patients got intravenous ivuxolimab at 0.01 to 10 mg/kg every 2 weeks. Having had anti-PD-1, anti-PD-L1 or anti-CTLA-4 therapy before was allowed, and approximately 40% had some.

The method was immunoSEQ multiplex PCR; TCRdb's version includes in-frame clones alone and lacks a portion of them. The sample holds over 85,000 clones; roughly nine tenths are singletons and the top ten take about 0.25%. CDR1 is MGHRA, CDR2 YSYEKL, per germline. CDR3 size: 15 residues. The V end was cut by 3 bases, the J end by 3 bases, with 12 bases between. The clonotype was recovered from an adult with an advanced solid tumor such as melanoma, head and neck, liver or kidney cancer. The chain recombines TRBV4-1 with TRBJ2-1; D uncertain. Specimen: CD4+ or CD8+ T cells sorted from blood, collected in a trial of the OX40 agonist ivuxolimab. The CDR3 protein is CASSQEQTNYNEQFF. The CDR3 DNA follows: TGCGCCAGCAGCCAGGAACAGACGAACTACAATGAGCAGTTCTTC.